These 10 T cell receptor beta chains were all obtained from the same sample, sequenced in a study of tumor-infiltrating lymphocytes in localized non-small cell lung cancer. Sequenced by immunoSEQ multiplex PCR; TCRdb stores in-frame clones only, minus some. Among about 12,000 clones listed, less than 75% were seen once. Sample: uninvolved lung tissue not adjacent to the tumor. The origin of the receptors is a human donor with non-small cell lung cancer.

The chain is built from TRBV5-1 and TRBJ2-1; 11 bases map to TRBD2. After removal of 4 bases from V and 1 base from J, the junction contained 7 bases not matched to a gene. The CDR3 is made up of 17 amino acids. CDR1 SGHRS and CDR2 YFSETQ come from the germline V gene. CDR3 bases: TGCGCCAGCAGCCCCTTAGCGGGAGGGAGTTCCTACAATGAGCAGTTCTTC. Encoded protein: CASSPLAGGSSYNEQFF.

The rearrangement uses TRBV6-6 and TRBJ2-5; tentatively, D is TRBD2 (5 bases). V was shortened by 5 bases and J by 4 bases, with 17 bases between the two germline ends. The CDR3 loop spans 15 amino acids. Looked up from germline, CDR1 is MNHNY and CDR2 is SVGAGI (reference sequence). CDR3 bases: TGTGCCAGCAGTCGCAACCCCTACGGACTAGAGACCCAGTACTTC. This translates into CASSRNPYGLETQYF.

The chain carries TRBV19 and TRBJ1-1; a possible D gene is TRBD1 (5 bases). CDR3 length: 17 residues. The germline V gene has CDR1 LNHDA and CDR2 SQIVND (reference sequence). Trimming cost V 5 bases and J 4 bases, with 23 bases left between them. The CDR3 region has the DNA TGTGCCAGTAGTGTCCTTCTCGGGGCCGCTGCGAGCACTGAAGCTTTCTTT. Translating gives CASSVLLGAAASTEAFF.

CDR3 sequence: CSVGMAPQETQYF. CDR3 in DNA: TGCAGCGTTGGGATGGCGCCCCAAGAGACCCAGTACTTC. J is TRBJ2-5 and V is TRBV29-1; D uncertain. Germline V gives CDR1 SQVTM, CDR2 ANQGSEA. The CDR3 spans 13 residues. The V gene lost 4 bases and the J gene lost 1 base, with 10 bases spanning the gap.

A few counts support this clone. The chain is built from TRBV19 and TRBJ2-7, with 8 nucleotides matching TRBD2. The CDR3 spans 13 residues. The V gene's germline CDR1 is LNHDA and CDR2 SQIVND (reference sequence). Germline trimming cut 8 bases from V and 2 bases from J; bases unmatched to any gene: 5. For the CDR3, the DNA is TGTGCCAGTCGGTCGACTAGCGCCTACGAGCAGTACTTC. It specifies CASRSTSAYEQYF.

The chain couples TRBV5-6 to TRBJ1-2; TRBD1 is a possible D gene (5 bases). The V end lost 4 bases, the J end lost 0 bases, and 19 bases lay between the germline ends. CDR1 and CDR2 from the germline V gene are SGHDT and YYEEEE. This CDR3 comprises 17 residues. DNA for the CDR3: TGTGCCAGCAGCGAAGGACCGTGGGGCGGGTCTAACTATGGCTACACCTTC. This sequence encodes CASSEGPWGGSNYGYTF. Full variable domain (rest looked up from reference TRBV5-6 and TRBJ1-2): DAGVTQSPTHLIKTRGQQVTLRCSPKSGHDTVSWYQQALGQGPQFIFQYYEEEERQRGNFPDRFSGHQFPNYSSELNVNALLLGDSALYLCASSEGPWGGSNYGYTFGSGTRLTVV.

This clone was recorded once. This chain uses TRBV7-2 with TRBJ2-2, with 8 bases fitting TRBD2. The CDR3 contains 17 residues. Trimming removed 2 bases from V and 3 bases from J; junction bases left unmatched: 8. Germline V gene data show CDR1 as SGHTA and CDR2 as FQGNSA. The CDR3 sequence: CASSLLAGGSYTGELFF. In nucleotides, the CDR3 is TGTGCCAGCAGCTTACTAGCGGGCGGGTCTTACACCGGGGAGCTGTTTTTT.

The CDR3 nucleotides read TGTGCCAGCAGCCTCGGTGCGGGTTACACGAACACTGAAGCTTTCTTT. It translates to CASSLGAGYTNTEAFF. The V and J genes are TRBV7-8 and TRBJ1-1; no clear D gene. In germline, CDR1 is SGHVS, CDR2 FQNEAQ. The CDR3 covers 16 residues. The ends were cut back, 5 bases at V and 1 base at J, with 17 bases in the middle.

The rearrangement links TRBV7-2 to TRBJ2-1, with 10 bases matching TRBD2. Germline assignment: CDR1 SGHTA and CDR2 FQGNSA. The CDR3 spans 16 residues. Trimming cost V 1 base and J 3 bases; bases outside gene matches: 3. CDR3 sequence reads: CASSLVSSGSYNEQFF. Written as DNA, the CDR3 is TGTGCCAGCAGCTTAGTGTCTAGCGGGAGCTACAATGAGCAGTTCTTC.

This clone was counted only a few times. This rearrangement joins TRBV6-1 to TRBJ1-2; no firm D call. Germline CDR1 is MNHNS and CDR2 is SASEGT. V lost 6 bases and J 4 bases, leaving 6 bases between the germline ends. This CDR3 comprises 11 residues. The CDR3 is CASSHRYGYTF. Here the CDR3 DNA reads TGTGCCAGCAGCCATCGCTATGGCTACACCTTC.